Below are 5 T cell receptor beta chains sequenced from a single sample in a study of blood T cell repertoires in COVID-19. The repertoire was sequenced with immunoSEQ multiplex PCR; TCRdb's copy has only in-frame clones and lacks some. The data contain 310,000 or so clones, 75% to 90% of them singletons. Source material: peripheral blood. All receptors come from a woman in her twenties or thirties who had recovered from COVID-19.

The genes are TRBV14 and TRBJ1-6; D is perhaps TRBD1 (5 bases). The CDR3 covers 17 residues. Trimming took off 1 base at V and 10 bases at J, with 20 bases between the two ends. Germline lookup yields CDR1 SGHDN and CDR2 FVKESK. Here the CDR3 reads CASSQVRVLLPKSPLHF. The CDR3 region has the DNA TGTGCCAGCAGCCAAGTCAGGGTTTTATTACCTAAATCACCCCTCCACTTT.

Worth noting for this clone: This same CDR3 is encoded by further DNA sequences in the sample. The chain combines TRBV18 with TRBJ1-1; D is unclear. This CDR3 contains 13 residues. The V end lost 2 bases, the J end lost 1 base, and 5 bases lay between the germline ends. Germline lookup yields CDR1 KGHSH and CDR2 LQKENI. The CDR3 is CASSPGRNTEAFF. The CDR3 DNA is TGTGCCAGCTCACCAGGCAGGAACACTGAAGCTTTCTTT. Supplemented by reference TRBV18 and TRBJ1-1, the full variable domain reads NAGVMQNPRHLVRRRGQEARLRCSPMKGHSHVYWYRQLPEEGLKFMVYLQKENIIDESGMPKERFSAEFPKEGPSILRIQQVVRGDSAAYFCASSPGRNTEAFFGQGTRLTVV.

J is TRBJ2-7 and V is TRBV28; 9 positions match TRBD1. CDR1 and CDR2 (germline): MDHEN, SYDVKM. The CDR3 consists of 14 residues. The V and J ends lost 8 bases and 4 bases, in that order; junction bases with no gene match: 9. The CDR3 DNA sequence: TGTGCCAGCGGCACCCGGGACAGGGTTTACGAGCAGTACTTC. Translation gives CASGTRDRVYEQYF.

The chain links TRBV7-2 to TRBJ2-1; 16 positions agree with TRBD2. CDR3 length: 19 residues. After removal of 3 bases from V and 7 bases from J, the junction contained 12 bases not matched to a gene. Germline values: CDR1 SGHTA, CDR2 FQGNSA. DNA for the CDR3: TGTGCCAGCAGCTTCTGGGGACCGGGACTAGCGGGGGGGATGAATGAGCAGTTCTTC. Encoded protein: CASSFWGPGLAGGMNEQFF. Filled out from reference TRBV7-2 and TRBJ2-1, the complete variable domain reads GAGVSQSPSNKVTEKGKDVELRCDPISGHTALYWYRQSLGQGLEFLIYFQGNSAPDKSGLPSDRFSAERTGGSVSTLTIQRTQQEDSAVYLCASSFWGPGLAGGMNEQFFGPGTRLTVL.

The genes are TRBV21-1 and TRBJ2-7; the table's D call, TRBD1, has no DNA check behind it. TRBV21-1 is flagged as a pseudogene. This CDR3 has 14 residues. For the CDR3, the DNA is TGTGCCAGCAGCAATACCGGGACATTTTACGAGCAGTACTTC. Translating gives CASSNTGTFYEQYF.